Listed below are T cell receptor beta chains from one sample, sequenced in a study of lymphopenia after photon versus proton radiotherapy. TCRdb's copy holds only in-frame clones and misses some; the assay was immunoSEQ multiplex PCR. The sample gives about 40,000 clones, approximately 86% of which show up once; approximately 10% is in the top ten. Sample: peripheral blood, taken from a patient treated with proton-based radiotherapy. These receptors came from a woman aged 65 to 85 with pancreatic cancer. Some clones in this sample may be carry-over from other donors' samples. Both conserved end residues are part of each CDR3. The D gene is left open where the match is weak. Clone size appears in some rows only: once, few, many, or a class for an expanded clone.

TRBV11-2	TRBJ2-5	NA	NA	CASSRRTGYQETQYF	TGTGCCAGCAGCCGCAGGACCGGTTACCAAGAGACCCAGTACTTC
TRBV11-2	TRBJ2-1	NA	NA	CASSSQPQGRQFF	TGTGCCAGCAGCTCCCAGCCACAGGGTCGGCAGTTCTTC
TRBV7-9	TRBJ2-3	few	NA	CASSSDGGADTQYF	TGTGCCAGCAGCTCAGACGGGGGAGCGGATACGCAGTATTTT
TRBV9	TRBJ2-1	few	TRBD2	CASSVFGTSGEYNEQFF	TGTGCCAGCAGCGTCTTCGGGACTAGTGGGGAATACAATGAGCAGTTCTTC
TRBV7-9	TRBJ2-3	NA	TRBD1	CASSSDRDRVFDTQYF	TGTGCCAGCAGCTCCGACAGGGACAGGGTCTTCGATACGCAGTATTTT
TRBV5-6	TRBJ1-1	once	TRBD1	CASSLEAGGLYTEAFF	TGTGCCAGCAGCTTGGAGGCAGGGGGTTTATACACTGAAGCTTTCTTT
TRBV5-1	TRBJ1-1	once	NA	CASSSEPGVVTEAFF	TGCGCCAGCAGCTCGGAACCAGGGGTAGTCACTGAAGCTTTCTTT
TRBV6-4	TRBJ2-3	NA	TRBD2	CASSDGKGGPTDTQYF	TGTGCCAGCAGTGACGGGAAGGGAGGGCCCACAGATACGCAGTATTTT
TRBV28	TRBJ1-3	NA	NA	CASITGTEYGNTIYF	TGTGCCAGTATTACCGGGACTGAATATGGAAACACCATATATTTT
TRBV13	TRBJ1-1	once	NA	CASSPPSGDPEAFF	TGTGCCAGCAGCCCACCCTCAGGGGACCCTGAAGCTTTCTTT
TRBV27	TRBJ1-1	NA	NA	CASSSSQLNTEAFF	TGTGCCAGCAGTTCATCCCAGTTGAACACTGAAGCTTTCTTT
TRBV18	TRBJ2-5	NA	NA	CASSPLAEYKETQYF	TGTGCCAGCTCACCACTAGCGGAATACAAAGAGACCCAGTACTTC
TRBV6-5	TRBJ2-1	few	NA	CASSMGRNNNEQFF	TGTGCCAGCAGTATGGGACGGAACAACAATGAGCAGTTCTTC
TRBV4-1	TRBJ1-1	NA	TRBD1	CASSHVRGRLNTEAFF	TGCGCCAGCAGCCATGTAAGGGGGCGGCTGAACACTGAAGCTTTCTTT
TRBV7-2	TRBJ1-3	NA	NA	CASSLDSRTGNTIYF	TGTGCCAGCAGCCTAGACAGTAGAACTGGAAACACCATATATTTT
TRBV28	TRBJ1-2	NA	TRBD1	CASSLGDRGRIYGYTF	TGTGCCAGCAGTTTAGGGGACAGGGGGCGTATCTATGGCTACACCTTC
TRBV5-1	TRBJ2-1	NA	NA	CASSLGGLSYNEQFF	TGCGCCAGCAGCTTGGGGGGATTATCCTACAATGAGCAGTTCTTC
TRBV14	TRBJ2-1	NA	TRBD2	CASSQEKREFDNEQFF	TGTGCCAGCAGCCAAGAAAAGCGGGAGTTCGACAATGAGCAGTTCTTC
TRBV5-7	TRBJ2-3	NA	NA	CASSLAENPSTDTQYF	TGTGCCAGCAGCTTGGCGGAGAACCCTAGCACAGATACGCAGTATTTT
TRBV7-9	TRBJ2-1	NA	NA	CASIQYSPGQFF	TGTGCCAGCATCCAATATAGCCCTGGGCAGTTCTTC
TRBV6-5	TRBJ1-1	NA	NA	CASSPTQGGTEAFF	TGTGCCAGCAGTCCGACCCAAGGGGGCACTGAAGCTTTCTTT
TRBV7-9	TRBJ2-5	once	NA	CASRGSGDVRQETQYF	TGTGCCAGCAGGGGTTCAGGGGACGTCCGACAAGAGACCCAGTACTTC
TRBV4-2	TRBJ1-2	NA	NA	CASSKWAKGWTYGYTF	TGTGCCAGCAGCAAATGGGCCAAAGGTTGGACCTATGGCTACACCTTC
TRBV7-2	TRBJ2-7	once	NA	CASSFDFAPYEQYF	TGTGCCAGCAGCTTTGACTTTGCACCCTACGAGCAGTACTTC
TRBV6-5	TRBJ2-3	NA	NA	CASSYSPGPRTDTQYF	TGTGCCAGCAGTTACTCGCCCGGGCCCCGCACAGATACGCAGTATTTT
TRBV7-9	TRBJ2-3	NA	TRBD2	CASRGGTGLAGADTQYF	TGTGCCAGCAGGGGCGGGACGGGACTAGCGGGAGCAGATACGCAGTATTTT
TRBV19	TRBJ1-5	NA	NA	CASSIVRESNQPQHF	TGTGCCAGTAGTATAGTACGGGAGAGCAATCAGCCCCAGCATTTT
TRBV2	TRBJ1-4	NA	NA	CASSGRQVSTNEKLFF	TGTGCCAGCAGTGGGAGACAGGTCTCAACTAATGAAAAACTGTTTTTT
TRBV5-4	TRBJ2-2	once	TRBD2	CASSLSGRASTGELFF	TGTGCCAGCAGCTTAAGCGGGAGGGCGTCCACCGGGGAGCTGTTTTTT
TRBV10-1	TRBJ2-1	NA	TRBD2	CASSASGTYNEQFF	TGCGCCAGCAGTGCTAGCGGGACTTACAATGAGCAGTTCTTC
TRBV4-2	TRBJ1-2	NA	TRBD1	CASSQVQPDRGHGYTF	TGTGCCAGCAGCCAAGTCCAACCGGACAGGGGACATGGCTACACCTTC
TRBV6-1	TRBJ1-5	NA	NA	CASSENPTGREPQHF	TGTGCCAGCAGTGAAAACCCCACAGGGAGGGAGCCCCAGCATTTT
TRBV18	TRBJ1-1	NA	NA	CASSPPVRGANTEAFF	TGTGCCAGCTCACCACCGGTGCGGGGCGCGAACACTGAAGCTTTCTTT
TRBV6-6	TRBJ1-3	NA	NA	CASIASSGNTIYF	TGTGCCAGCATCGCCAGCTCTGGAAACACCATATATTTT
TRBV23-1	TRBJ2-3	once	NA	CASSSTARTDTQYF	TGCGCCAGCAGCTCGACAGCCCGCACAGATACGCAGTATTTT
TRBV28	TRBJ1-3	NA	TRBD1	CASSPLQGDGNTIYF	TGTGCCAGCAGTCCGCTACAGGGGGATGGAAACACCATATATTTT
TRBV6-5	TRBJ2-4	NA	TRBD1	CASSSRDRGSKNIQYF	TGTGCCAGCAGTTCTCGGGACAGGGGGTCCAAAAACATTCAGTACTTC
TRBV28	TRBJ2-2	once	NA	CASSGGFSTGINTGELFF	TGTGCCAGCAGTGGGGGGTTCTCGACAGGGATCAACACCGGGGAGCTGTTTTTT
TRBV29-1	TRBJ2-1	NA	TRBD2	CSVDHSGTSGLDEQFF	TGCAGCGTTGATCACTCTGGGACTAGCGGCCTCGATGAGCAGTTCTTC
TRBV5-6	TRBJ2-5	NA	NA	CASSLWGRKETQYF	TGTGCCAGCAGCTTGTGGGGCAGGAAAGAGACCCAGTACTTC
TRBV19	TRBJ1-2	NA	NA	CASSPGQDYGYTF	TGTGCCAGTAGTCCGGGGCAAGACTATGGCTACACCTTC
TRBV2	TRBJ1-2	NA	TRBD1	CASSEGQGGDGYTF	TGTGCCAGCAGTGAAGGACAGGGGGGCGATGGCTACACCTTC
TRBV16	TRBJ1-1	NA	NA	CASSQWGVGTEAFF	TGTGCCAGCAGCCAATGGGGGGTGGGCACTGAAGCTTTCTTT
TRBV2	TRBJ1-5	NA	TRBD1	CASSENRGSGWPQHF	TGTGCCAGCAGTGAAAACAGGGGGTCGGGGTGGCCCCAGCATTTT
TRBV15	TRBJ2-1	NA	TRBD2	CATSRAEEGLWREGHHNEQFF	TGTGCCACCAGCAGAGCGGAGGAGGGGCTGTGGCGGGAGGGCCATCACAATGAGCAGTTCTTC
TRBV2	TRBJ2-1	NA	TRBD2	CASSEEREGYNEQFF	TGTGCCAGCAGTGAAGAGCGGGAGGGATACAATGAGCAGTTCTTC
TRBV4-3	TRBJ2-7	NA	TRBD1	CASSQGTGDEQYF	TGCGCCAGCAGCCAAGGAACAGGGGACGAGCAGTACTTC
TRBV27	TRBJ2-2	NA	TRBD1	CASILGITGQGPGGELFF	TGTGCCAGCATCTTAGGGATCACGGGACAGGGTCCCGGCGGGGAGCTGTTTTTT
TRBV5-4	TRBJ1-2	NA	NA	CASSLGQDYGYTF	TGTGCCAGCAGCTTGGGCCAGGATTATGGCTACACCTTC
TRBV27	TRBJ2-5	NA	NA	CASSATPMEETQYF	TGTGCCAGCAGTGCAACTCCGATGGAAGAGACCCAGTACTTC
TRBV19	TRBJ1-1	once	NA	CASSNRQTTEAFF	TGTGCCAGTAGTAATAGGCAAACCACTGAAGCTTTCTTT
TRBV7-8	TRBJ1-1	NA	NA	CASSLDRNTEAFF	TGTGCCAGCAGCTTAGACAGAAACACTGAAGCTTTCTTT
TRBV7-6	TRBJ2-1	NA	NA	CASSLGEYNEQFF	TGTGCCAGCAGCTTAGGGGAGTACAATGAGCAGTTCTTC
TRBV6-4	TRBJ2-7	NA	TRBD1	CASSDLRTGNYEQYF	TGTGCCAGCAGTGACCTGAGGACAGGAAACTACGAGCAGTACTTC
TRBV4-3	TRBJ2-3	few	TRBD2	CASSQDQASGRASDTQYF	TGCGCCAGCAGCCAAGATCAGGCTAGCGGGAGGGCCTCAGATACGCAGTATTTT
TRBV10-3	TRBJ2-7	once	TRBD2	CAISESGGLAGNEQYF	TGTGCCATCAGTGAATCGGGGGGACTAGCGGGAAACGAGCAGTACTTC
TRBV19	TRBJ2-4	NA	NA	CASSIPDLPRAKNIQYF	TGTGCCAGTAGTATCCCGGATCTACCCCGGGCCAAAAACATTCAGTACTTC
TRBV30	TRBJ2-5	NA	NA	CAWSVLSLETQYF	TGTGCCTGGAGTGTGCTGAGTTTGGAGACCCAGTACTTC
TRBV6-5	TRBJ1-3	NA	TRBD1	CASSRGQGVWNTIYF	TGTGCCAGCAGTAGGGGACAGGGGGTCTGGAACACCATATATTTT